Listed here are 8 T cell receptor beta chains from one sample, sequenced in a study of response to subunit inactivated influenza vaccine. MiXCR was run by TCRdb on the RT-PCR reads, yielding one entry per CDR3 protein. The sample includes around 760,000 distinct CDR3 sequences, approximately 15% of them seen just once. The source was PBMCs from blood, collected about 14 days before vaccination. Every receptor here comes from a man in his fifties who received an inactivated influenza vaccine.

The CDR3 here is CASSEGGGRWETQYF. The DNA of the CDR3 is TGTGCCAGCAGCGAAGGCGGGGGGCGGTGGGAGACCCAGTACTTC. This chain connects TRBV7-2 to TRBJ2-5; the match to TRBD2 covers 8 bases. The CDR3 sequence is 15 residues long. Unmatched junction bases numbered 10, after V lost 5 bases and J lost 5 bases. Germline values: CDR1 SGHTA, CDR2 FQGNSA.

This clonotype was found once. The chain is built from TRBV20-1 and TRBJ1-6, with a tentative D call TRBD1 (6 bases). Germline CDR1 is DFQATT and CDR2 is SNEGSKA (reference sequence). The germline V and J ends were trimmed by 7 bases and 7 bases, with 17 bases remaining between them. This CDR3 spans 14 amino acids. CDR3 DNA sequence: TGCAGTGGCAAGCAAGGGGGGGGGAATTCACCCCTCCACTTT. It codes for CSGKQGGGNSPLHF.

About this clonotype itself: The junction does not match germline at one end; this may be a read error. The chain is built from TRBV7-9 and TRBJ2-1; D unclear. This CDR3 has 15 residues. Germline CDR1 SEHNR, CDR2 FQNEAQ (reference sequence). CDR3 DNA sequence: TGTGCCAGCAGCTTGGACCAGATAACCTACAATGAGCATTTCTTC. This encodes CASSLDQITYNEHFF.

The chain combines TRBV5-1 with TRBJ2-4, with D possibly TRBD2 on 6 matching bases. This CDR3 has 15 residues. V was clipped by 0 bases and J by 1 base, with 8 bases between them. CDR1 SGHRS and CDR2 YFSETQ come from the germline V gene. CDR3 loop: CASSLVRGAKNIQYF. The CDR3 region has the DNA TGCGCCAGCAGCTTGGTCCGGGGGGCCAAAAACATTCAGTACTTC.

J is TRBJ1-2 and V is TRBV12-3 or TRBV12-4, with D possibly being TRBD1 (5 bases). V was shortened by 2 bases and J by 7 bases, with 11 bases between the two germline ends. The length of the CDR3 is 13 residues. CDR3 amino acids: CASSLLSGRGYTF. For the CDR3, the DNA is TGTGCCAGCAGTTTATTGTCGGGACGTGGCTACACCTTC.

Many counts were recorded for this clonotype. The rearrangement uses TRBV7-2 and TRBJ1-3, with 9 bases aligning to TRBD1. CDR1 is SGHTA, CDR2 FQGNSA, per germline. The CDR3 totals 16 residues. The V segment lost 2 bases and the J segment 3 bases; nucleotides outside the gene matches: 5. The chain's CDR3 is CASSLRQGEGGNTIYF. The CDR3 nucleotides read TGTGCCAGCAGCTTACGACAGGGGGAGGGTGGAAACACCATATATTTT.

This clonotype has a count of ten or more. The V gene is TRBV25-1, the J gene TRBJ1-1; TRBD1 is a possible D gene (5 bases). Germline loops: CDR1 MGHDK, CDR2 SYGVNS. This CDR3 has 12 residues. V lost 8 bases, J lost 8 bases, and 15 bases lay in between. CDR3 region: CASAQGPKEAFF. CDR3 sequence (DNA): TGTGCCAGCGCCCAGGGCCCTAAGGAAGCTTTCTTT.

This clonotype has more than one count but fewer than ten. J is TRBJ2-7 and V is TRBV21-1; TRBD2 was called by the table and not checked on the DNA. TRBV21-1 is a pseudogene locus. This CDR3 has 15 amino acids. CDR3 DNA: TGTGCCAGCAGCGACGGGACTAACGGGACCTACGAGCAGTACTTC. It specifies CASSDGTNGTYEQYF.